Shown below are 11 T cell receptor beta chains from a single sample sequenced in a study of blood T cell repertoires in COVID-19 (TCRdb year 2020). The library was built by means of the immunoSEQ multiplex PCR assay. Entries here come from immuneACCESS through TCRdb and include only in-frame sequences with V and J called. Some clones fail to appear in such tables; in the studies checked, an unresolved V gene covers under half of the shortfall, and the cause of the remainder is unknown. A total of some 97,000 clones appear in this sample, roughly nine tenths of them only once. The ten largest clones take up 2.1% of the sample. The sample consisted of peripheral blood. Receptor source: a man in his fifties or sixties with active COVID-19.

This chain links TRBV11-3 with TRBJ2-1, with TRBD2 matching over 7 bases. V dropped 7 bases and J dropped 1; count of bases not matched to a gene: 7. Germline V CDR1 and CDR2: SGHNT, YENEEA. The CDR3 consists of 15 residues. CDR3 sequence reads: CASTSPAGSYNEQFF. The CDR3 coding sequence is TGTGCCAGCACCTCCCCAGCGGGATCCTACAATGAGCAGTTCTTC.

The CDR3 is CATSRDEYEQFF. DNA for the CDR3: TGTGCCACCAGCAGAGATGAGTATGAGCAGTTCTTC. This rearrangement joins TRBV15 to TRBJ2-1; D gene ambiguous. This CDR3 region has 12 residues. Germline V CDR1 and CDR2: LNHNV, YYDKDF (reference sequence). Trimming pared 0 bases from V and 8 bases from J, leaving 5 bases between.

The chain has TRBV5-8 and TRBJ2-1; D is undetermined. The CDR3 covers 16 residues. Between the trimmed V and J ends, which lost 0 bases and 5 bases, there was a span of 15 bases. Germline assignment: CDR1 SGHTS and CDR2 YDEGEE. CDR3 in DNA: TGTGCCAGCAGCTTGGGGGTTCTTATCCTAGACAATGAGCAGTTCTTC. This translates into CASSLGVLILDNEQFF.

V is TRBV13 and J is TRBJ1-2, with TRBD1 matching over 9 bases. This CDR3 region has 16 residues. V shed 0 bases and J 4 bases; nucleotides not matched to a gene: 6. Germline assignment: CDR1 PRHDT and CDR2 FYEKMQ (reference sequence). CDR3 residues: CASSLGSTGGAYGYTF. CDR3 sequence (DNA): TGTGCCAGCAGCTTAGGATCGACAGGGGGAGCCTATGGCTACACCTTC.

The CDR3 loop is CASSPGPGGYEQYF. Here the CDR3 DNA reads TGTGCCAGCAGTCCGGGACCGGGAGGCTACGAGCAGTACTTC. This chain uses TRBV27 with TRBJ2-7, with 7 bases fitting TRBD2. With 5 bases clipped from V and 3 bases from J, the junction kept 7 bases outside the gene matches. The CDR3 consists of 14 residues. Germline V gene sequence: CDR1 MNHEY, CDR2 SMNVEV (reference sequence).

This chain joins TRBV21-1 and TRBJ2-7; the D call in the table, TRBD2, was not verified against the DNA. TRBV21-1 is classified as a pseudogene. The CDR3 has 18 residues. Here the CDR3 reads CASSKAPGRLAGPYEQYV. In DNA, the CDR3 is TGTGCCAGCAGCAAAGCCCCTGGCCGACTAGCGGGCCCCTACGAGCAGTACGTC.

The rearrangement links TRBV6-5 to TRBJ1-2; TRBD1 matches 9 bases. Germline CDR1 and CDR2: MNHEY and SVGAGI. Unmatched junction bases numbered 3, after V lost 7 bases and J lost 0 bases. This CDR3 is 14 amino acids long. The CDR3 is CASTGTGPNYGYTF. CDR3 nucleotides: TGTGCCAGCACCGGGACAGGGCCTAACTATGGCTACACCTTC.

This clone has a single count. Here the CDR3 reads CASSIRDSYGYTF. CDR3 nucleotide sequence: TGTGCCAGCAGTATCCGGGACAGCTATGGCTACACCTTC. The J gene is TRBJ1-2, the V gene TRBV2; TRBD1 agrees at 7 bases. The germline CDR1 and CDR2 sequences are SNHLY and FYNNEI. This CDR3 comprises 13 residues. Trimming cost V 5 bases and J 4 bases; bases outside gene matches: 4.

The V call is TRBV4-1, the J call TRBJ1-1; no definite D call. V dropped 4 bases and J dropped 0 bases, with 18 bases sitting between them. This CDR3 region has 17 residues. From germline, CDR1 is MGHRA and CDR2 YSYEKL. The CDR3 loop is CASSLSSAGGMNTEAFF. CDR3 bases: TGCGCCAGCAGCCTCTCTTCAGCGGGAGGCATGAACACTGAAGCTTTCTTT.

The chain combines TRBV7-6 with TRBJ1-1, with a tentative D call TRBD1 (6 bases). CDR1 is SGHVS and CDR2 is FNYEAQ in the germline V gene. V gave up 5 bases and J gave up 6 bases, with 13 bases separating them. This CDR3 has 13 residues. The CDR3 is CASSEQGFAEAFF. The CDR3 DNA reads TGTGCCAGCAGCGAACAGGGTTTCGCTGAAGCTTTCTTT. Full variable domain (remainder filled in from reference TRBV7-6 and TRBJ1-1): GAGVSQSPRYKVTKRGQDVALRCDPISGHVSLYWYRQALGQGPEFLTYFNYEAQQDKSGLPNDRFSAERPEGSISTLTIQRTEQRDSAMYRCASSEQGFAEAFFGQGTRLTVV.

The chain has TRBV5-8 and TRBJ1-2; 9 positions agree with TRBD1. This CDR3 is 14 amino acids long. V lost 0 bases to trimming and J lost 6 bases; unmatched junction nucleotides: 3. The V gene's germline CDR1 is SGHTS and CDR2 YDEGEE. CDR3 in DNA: TGTGCCAGCAGCTTGGGGGACAGGGCTAATGGCTACACCTTC. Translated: CASSLGDRANGYTF.